Listed here are 18 T cell receptor beta chains from one sample, sequenced in a study of blood T cell repertoires in COVID-19. Sequenced by immunoSEQ multiplex PCR; TCRdb stores in-frame clones only, minus some. Of 230,000 or so clones listed, approximately 84% were seen once; the top ten hold about 3.5%. The sequencing input was PBMCs or T cells enriched from blood (not recorded which). These receptors were taken from a man over 45 who had recovered from COVID-19.

This clone was detected only once. The chain is built from TRBV7-9 and TRBJ2-7; D gene uncertain. CDR1 is SEHNR and CDR2 is FQNEAQ in the germline V gene (reference sequence). With 5 bases removed from V and 7 bases from J, the gap between germline ends came to 12 bases. The CDR3 has 12 residues. CDR3 residues: CASSPLQREQYF. CDR3 DNA sequence: TGTGCCAGCAGCCCACTCCAAAGAGAGCAGTACTTC.

The rearrangement links TRBV9 to TRBJ1-3, with 10 positions matching TRBD1. V lost 4 bases to trimming and J lost 5 bases; unmatched junction nucleotides: 9. The V gene's germline CDR1 is SGDLS and CDR2 YYNGEE. The CDR3 is made up of 16 amino acids. CDR3 loop: CASSPLTGGGRNTIYF. CDR3 nucleotide sequence: TGTGCCAGCAGCCCCCTGACAGGGGGCGGTCGAAACACCATATATTTT. Together with reference TRBV9 and TRBJ1-3, the CDR3 gives the full variable domain: DSGVTQTPKHLITATGQRVTLRCSPRSGDLSVYWYQQSLDQGLQFLIQYYNGEERAKGNILERFSAQQFPDLHSELNLSSLELGDSALYFCASSPLTGGGRNTIYFGEGSWLTVV.

The chain recombines TRBV15 with TRBJ1-4; D is perhaps TRBD1 (5 bases). The germline V gene encodes CDR1 LNHNV and CDR2 YYDKDF (reference sequence). With 3 bases removed from V and 5 bases from J, the gap between germline ends came to 13 bases. The CDR3 covers 15 residues. This CDR3 is CATSRGRGGNEKLFF. Written as DNA, the CDR3 is TGTGCCACCAGCAGGGGGCGCGGTGGAAATGAAAAACTGTTTTTT. Full variable domain (missing parts from reference TRBV15 and TRBJ1-4): DAMVIQNPRYQVTQFGKPVTLSCSQTLNHNVMYWYQQKSSQAPKLLFHYYDKDFNNEADTPDNFQSRRPNTSFCFLDIRSPGLGDTAMYLCATSRGRGGNEKLFFGSGTQLSVL.

The chain uses TRBV10-3 and TRBJ2-1, with D maybe TRBD2 (6 bases). The CDR3 length is 15 residues. Looked up from germline, CDR1 is ENHRY and CDR2 is SYGVKD. The germline V and J ends were trimmed by 4 bases and 0 bases, with 10 bases remaining between them. CDR3 sequence reads: CAISAVGGSYNEQFF. The CDR3 bases are TGTGCCATCAGTGCGGTGGGGGGCTCCTACAATGAGCAGTTCTTC.

The chain joins TRBV6-5 to TRBJ2-7; TRBD1 aligns across 8 bases. This CDR3 comprises 15 residues. V gave up 5 bases and J gave up 2 bases; unmatched junction bases: 8. From germline, CDR1 is MNHEY and CDR2 SVGAGI. The CDR3 region has the DNA TGTGCCAGCAGTACGTCCGGGACAGGCACCTACGAGCAGTACTTC. This sequence encodes CASSTSGTGTYEQYF.

The V and J genes are TRBV9 and TRBJ2-3; D is uncertain. Germline V gene sequence: CDR1 SGDLS, CDR2 YYNGEE. The CDR3 covers 15 residues. V was pared by 4 bases and J by 0 bases, with 12 bases between. The CDR3 region has the DNA TGTGCCAGCAGCTGGGCCCTCTACAGCACAGATACGCAGTATTTT. Translating gives CASSWALYSTDTQYF. The complete variable domain, with remaining parts taken from reference TRBV9 and TRBJ2-3, reads DSGVTQTPKHLITATGQRVTLRCSPRSGDLSVYWYQQSLDQGLQFLIQYYNGEERAKGNILERFSAQQFPDLHSELNLSSLELGDSALYFCASSWALYSTDTQYFGPGTRLTVL.

V gene TRBV5-1 combines with J gene TRBJ2-5; D is possibly TRBD2 (6 bases). Trimming left V 2 bases short and J 5 bases short, with 19 bases between. Germline-derived CDR1 and CDR2 are SGHRS and YFSETQ. There are 16 residues in the CDR3. In DNA, the CDR3 is TGCGCCAGCAGCTTTGGTCACGGGGGACCAAGGGAGACCCAGTACTTC. Protein sequence: CASSFGHGGPRETQYF.

The J gene is TRBJ1-2, the V gene TRBV3-1 (or the pseudogene TRBV3-2); D is unresolved. The germline V gene has CDR1 LGHDT and CDR2 YNNKEL (reference sequence). Deletions cut 2 bases from V and 1 base from J, with 8 bases between. The CDR3 loop spans 14 amino acids. The CDR3 bases are TGTGCCAGCAGCCAAAAAGCGTTTAACTATGGCTACACCTTC. It yields the protein CASSQKAFNYGYTF.

V gene TRBV5-4 combines with J gene TRBJ2-1; TRBD2 matches 8 bases. J lost 6 bases, V lost 10 bases, and 6 bases had no gene match. Germline lookup yields CDR1 SGHNT and CDR2 YYREEE (reference sequence). The CDR3 totals 12 residues. The CDR3 nucleotides are TGTGCCGTGTCCGGGACTAGCAATGAGCAGTTCTTC. This translates into CAVSGTSNEQFF.

This chain joins TRBV18 and TRBJ2-7, with 10 bases lining up with TRBD2. V lost 1 base and J lost 5; bases outside the gene matches: 17. CDR3 size: 19 residues. The germline V gene has CDR1 KGHSH and CDR2 LQKENI. The CDR3 DNA sequence: TGTGCCAGCTCACCACTGGCGGCATCTCCGGGACTAGCGTCCCACGAGCAGTACTTC. Its protein product is CASSPLAASPGLASHEQYF.

The chain recombines TRBV9 with TRBJ1-2; 8 bases map to TRBD1. The CDR3 loop spans 14 amino acids. Germline loops: CDR1 SGDLS, CDR2 YYNGEE. With 3 bases clipped from V and 8 bases from J, the junction kept 9 bases outside the gene matches. The DNA of the CDR3 is TGTGCCAGCAGCGCAGCGACAGGGGATTGGGGCTACACCTTC. Protein: CASSAATGDWGYTF.

The V gene is TRBV6-6, the J gene TRBJ2-3; 12 bases match TRBD2. This CDR3 comprises 16 residues. The junction had 9 bases not matched to a gene; V was cut back by 7 bases and J by 4 bases. The germline V gene has CDR1 MNHNY and CDR2 SVGAGI (reference sequence). The CDR3 sequence is CASNQVLAGGADTQYF. The CDR3, as DNA: TGTGCCAGCAACCAGGTCCTAGCGGGGGGGGCAGATACGCAGTATTTT.

J is TRBJ2-5 and V is TRBV11-1; 10 bases map to TRBD2. The CDR3 consists of 16 residues. CDR1 and CDR2 (germline): SGHAT, FQDESV (reference sequence). After removal of 1 base from V and 5 bases from J, the junction contained 7 bases not matched to a gene. Here the CDR3 reads CASSLVFLAGVETQYF. The CDR3 nucleotides are TGTGCCAGCAGCTTAGTTTTCCTAGCGGGAGTGGAGACCCAGTACTTC.

The chain carries TRBV18 and TRBJ1-1; 7 bases map to TRBD1. The junction had 5 bases not matched to a gene; V was cut back by 2 bases and J by 5 bases. Germline-derived CDR1 and CDR2 are KGHSH and LQKENI. The CDR3 extends over 14 amino acids. CDR3 DNA sequence: TGTGCCAGCTCACCATTAAGACAGGGTACTGAAGCTTTCTTT. Encoded protein: CASSPLRQGTEAFF. Variable domain in full (rest from reference TRBV18 and TRBJ1-1): NAGVMQNPRHLVRRRGQEARLRCSPMKGHSHVYWYRQLPEEGLKFMVYLQKENIIDESGMPKERFSAEFPKEGPSILRIQQVVRGDSAAYFCASSPLRQGTEAFFGQGTRLTVV.

The chain carries TRBV3-1 (or the pseudogene TRBV3-2) and TRBJ2-1; 13 positions match TRBD2. Per the germline V gene, CDR1 is LGHDT and CDR2 is YNNKEL (reference sequence). J was trimmed by 4 bases and V by 4 bases; bases with no gene match: 1. CDR3 length equals 15 residues. In DNA form, the CDR3 reads TGTGCCAGCAGCCCGACTAGCGGGGGGTACAATGAGCAGTTCTTC. As protein: CASSPTSGGYNEQFF.

This clone is a singleton in its sample. This chain links TRBV7-2 with TRBJ2-1; D possibly corresponds to TRBD2 (6 bases). In germline, CDR1 is SGHTA, CDR2 FQGNSA. The CDR3 loop spans 15 amino acids. V lost 3 bases, J lost 0 bases, and 9 bases lay in between. CDR3 bases: TGTGCCAGCAGCTTCGGGAGTCCCTCCTACAATGAGCAGTTCTTC. Encoded protein: CASSFGSPSYNEQFF.

This clone was detected once. The chain is built from TRBV7-9 and TRBJ1-1; D is uncertain. The CDR3 runs 16 residues. V lost 5 bases and J 0 bases, leaving 16 bases between the germline ends. Germline V lookup: CDR1 SEHNR, CDR2 FQNEAQ (reference sequence). For the CDR3, the DNA is TGTGCCAGCAGCAAGACACCTCCGGGATTGAACACTGAAGCTTTCTTT. It is translated as CASSKTPPGLNTEAFF.

This clone appeared a single time. The chain carries TRBV7-9 and TRBJ2-1; TRBD2 matches at 9 bases. CDR3 length: 16 residues. The germline V gene encodes CDR1 SEHNR and CDR2 FQNEAQ (reference sequence). V trimming: 5 bases; J trimming: 12 bases; junction bases outside the gene matches: 17. The CDR3 reads CASSLLTRLAGITQFF. The CDR3 coding sequence is TGTGCCAGCAGCCTCCTAACTCGGCTAGCGGGAATAACGCAGTTCTTC.